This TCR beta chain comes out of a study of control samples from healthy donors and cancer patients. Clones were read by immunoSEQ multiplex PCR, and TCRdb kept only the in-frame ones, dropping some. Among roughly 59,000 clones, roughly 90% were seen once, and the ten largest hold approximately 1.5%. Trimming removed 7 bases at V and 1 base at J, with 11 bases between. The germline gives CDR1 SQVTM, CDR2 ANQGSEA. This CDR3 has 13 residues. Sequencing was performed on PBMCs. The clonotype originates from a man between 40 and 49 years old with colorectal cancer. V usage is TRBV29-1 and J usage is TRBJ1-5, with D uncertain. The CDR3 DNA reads TGCAGCGCTGGAGGAGGGAGCAATCAGCCCCAGCATTTT. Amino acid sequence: CSAGGGSNQPQHF.